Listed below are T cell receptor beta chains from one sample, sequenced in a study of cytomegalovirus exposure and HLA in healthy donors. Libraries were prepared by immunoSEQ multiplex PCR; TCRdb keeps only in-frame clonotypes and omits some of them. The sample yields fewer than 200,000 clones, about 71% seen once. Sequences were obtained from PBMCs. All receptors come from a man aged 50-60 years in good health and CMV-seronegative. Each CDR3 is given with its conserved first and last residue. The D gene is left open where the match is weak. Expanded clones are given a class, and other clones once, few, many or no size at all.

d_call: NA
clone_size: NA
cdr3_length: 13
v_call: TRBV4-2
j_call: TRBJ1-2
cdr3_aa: CASSQRYADGYTF
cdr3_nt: TGTGCCAGCAGCCAACGGTACGCGGATGGCTACACCTTC

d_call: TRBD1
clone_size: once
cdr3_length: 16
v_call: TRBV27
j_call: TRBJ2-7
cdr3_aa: CASNPRGRGSAHEQYF
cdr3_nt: TGTGCCAGCAACCCCAGGGGGCGAGGATCGGCCCACGAGCAGTACTTC

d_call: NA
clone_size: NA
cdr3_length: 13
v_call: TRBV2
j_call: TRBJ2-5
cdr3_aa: CASSLQGEETQYF
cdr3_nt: TGTGCCAGCAGCTTACAGGGTGAGGAGACCCAGTACTTC

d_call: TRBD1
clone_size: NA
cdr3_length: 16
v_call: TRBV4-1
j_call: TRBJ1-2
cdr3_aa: CASSHNRDRGNYGYTF
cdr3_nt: TGCGCTAGCAGCCACAACCGGGACAGGGGGAACTATGGCTACACCTTC

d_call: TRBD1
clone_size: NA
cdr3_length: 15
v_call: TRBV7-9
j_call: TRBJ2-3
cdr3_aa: CASSPRTGGTDTQYF
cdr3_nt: TGTGCCAGCAGCCCCCGGACAGGGGGCACAGATACGCAGTATTTT

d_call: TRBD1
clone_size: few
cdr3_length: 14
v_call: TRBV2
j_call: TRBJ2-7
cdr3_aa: CASTVSGQGYEQYF
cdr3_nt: TGTGCCAGCACCGTGTCCGGACAGGGCTACGAGCAGTACTTC

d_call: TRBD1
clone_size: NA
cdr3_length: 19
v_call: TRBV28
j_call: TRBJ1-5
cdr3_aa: CASRQPSGTASYSNQPQHF
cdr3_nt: TGTGCCAGCAGGCAACCTTCCGGGACAGCTTCCTATAGCAATCAGCCCCAGCATTTT

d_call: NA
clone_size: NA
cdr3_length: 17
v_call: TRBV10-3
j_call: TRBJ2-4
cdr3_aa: CAISESEGDLSKNIQYF
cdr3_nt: TGTGCCATCAGTGAGTCAGAGGGGGATTTATCCAAAAACATTCAGTACTTC

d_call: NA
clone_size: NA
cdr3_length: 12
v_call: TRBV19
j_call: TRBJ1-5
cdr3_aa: CASSKQNQPQHF
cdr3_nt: TGTGCCAGTAGTAAACAGAATCAGCCCCAGCATTTT

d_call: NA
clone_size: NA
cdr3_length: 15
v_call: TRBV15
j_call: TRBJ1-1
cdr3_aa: CATSRDPGQNTEAFF
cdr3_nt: TGTGCCACCAGCAGAGATCCAGGACAGAACACTGAAGCTTTCTTT

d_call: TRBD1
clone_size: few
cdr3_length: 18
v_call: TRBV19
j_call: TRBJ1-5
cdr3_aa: CASSIAGTGGWGNQPQHF
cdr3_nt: TGTGCCAGTAGTATAGCTGGGACAGGGGGCTGGGGAAATCAGCCCCAGCATTTT

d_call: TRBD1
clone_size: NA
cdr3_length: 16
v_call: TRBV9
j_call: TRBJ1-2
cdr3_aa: CASSAQTGKDNYGYTF
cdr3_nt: TGTGCCAGCAGCGCCCAGACAGGGAAGGATAACTATGGCTACACCTTC

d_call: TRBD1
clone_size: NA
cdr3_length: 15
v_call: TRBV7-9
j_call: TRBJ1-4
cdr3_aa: CASSLGQGANEKLFF
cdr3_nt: TGTGCCAGCAGCTTGGGACAGGGAGCTAATGAAAAACTGTTTTTT

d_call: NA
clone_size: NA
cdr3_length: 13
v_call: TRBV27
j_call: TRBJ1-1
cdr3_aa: CASSSGGDTEAFF
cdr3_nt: TGTGCCAGCAGTAGCGGGGGGGACACTGAAGCTTTCTTT

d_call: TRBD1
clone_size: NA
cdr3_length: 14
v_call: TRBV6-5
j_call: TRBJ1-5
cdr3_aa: CASSSTGENQPQHF
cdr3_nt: TGTGCCAGCAGTTCGACAGGGGAGAATCAGCCCCAGCATTTT

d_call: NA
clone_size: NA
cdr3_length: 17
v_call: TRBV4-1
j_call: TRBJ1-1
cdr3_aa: CASSPRTILQLDTEAFF
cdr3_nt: TGCGCCAGCAGCCCAAGGACAATCTTACAATTGGACACTGAAGCTTTCTTT

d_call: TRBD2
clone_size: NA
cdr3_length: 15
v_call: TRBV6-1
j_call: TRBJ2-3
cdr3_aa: CASSGLAGGTDTQYF
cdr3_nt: TGTGCCAGCAGTGGACTAGCGGGGGGCACAGATACGCAGTATTTT

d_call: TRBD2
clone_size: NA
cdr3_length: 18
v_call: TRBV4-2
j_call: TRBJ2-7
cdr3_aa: CASSQGGFSGGPRYEQYF
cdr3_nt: TGTGCCAGCAGCCAAGGGGGGTTTAGCGGGGGGCCTCGCTACGAGCAGTACTTC

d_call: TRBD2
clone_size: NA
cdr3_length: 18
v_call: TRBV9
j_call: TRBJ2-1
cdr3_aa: CASSLYSGTSGAGNEQFF
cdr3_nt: TGTGCCAGCAGCCTCTACTCAGGGACTAGCGGAGCCGGGAATGAGCAGTTCTTC

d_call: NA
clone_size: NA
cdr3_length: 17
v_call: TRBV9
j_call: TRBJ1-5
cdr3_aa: CASSVHSPTETRGPQHF
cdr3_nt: TGTGCCAGCAGCGTTCATAGCCCCACAGAAACGCGGGGCCCCCAGCATTTT

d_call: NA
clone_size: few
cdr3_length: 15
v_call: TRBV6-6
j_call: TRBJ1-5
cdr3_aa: CASSAGQSDHQPQHF
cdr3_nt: TGTGCCAGCAGCGCAGGACAGTCGGATCATCAGCCCCAGCATTTT

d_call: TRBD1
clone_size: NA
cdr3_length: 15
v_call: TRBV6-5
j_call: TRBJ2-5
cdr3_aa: CASSYFGTGGETQYF
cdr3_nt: TGTGCCAGCAGTTACTTTGGGACAGGGGGAGAGACCCAGTACTTC

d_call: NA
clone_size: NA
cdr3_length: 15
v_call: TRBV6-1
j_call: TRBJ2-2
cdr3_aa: CASRRQDANTGELFF
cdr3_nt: TGTGCCAGCAGACGACAAGACGCGAACACCGGGGAGCTGTTTTTT

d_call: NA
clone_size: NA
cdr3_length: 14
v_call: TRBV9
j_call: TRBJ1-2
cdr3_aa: CASSADIANYGYTF
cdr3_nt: TGTGCCAGCAGCGCCGACATCGCTAACTATGGCTACACCTTC

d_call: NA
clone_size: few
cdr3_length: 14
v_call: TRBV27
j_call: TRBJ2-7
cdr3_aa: CASSSLGSSYEQYF
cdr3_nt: TGTGCCAGCAGTTCCCTCGGTTCCTCCTACGAGCAGTACTTC

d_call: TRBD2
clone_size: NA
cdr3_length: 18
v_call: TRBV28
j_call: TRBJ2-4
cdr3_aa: CASSLWVRGGAAKNIQYF
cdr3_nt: TGTGCCAGCAGTTTATGGGTTCGCGGGGGGGCCGCCAAAAACATTCAGTACTTC

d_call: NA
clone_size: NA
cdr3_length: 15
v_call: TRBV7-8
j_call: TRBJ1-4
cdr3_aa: CASSLRPSEGEKLFF
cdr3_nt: TGTGCCAGCAGCCTCAGGCCCTCAGAGGGTGAAAAACTGTTTTTT

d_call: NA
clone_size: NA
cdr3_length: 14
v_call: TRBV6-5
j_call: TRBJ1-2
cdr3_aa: CASSYSTGAYGYTF
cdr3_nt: TGTGCCAGCAGTTACTCTACAGGAGCCTATGGCTACACCTTC

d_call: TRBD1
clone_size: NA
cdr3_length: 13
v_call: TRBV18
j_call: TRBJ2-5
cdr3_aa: CASSSGQQETQYF
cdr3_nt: TGTGCCAGCTCATCGGGACAGCAAGAGACCCAGTACTTC

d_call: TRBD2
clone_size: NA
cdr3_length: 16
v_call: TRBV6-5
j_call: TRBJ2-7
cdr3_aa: CASSYSSRLAGNEQYF
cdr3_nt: TGTGCCAGCAGTTACTCGAGTCGACTAGCGGGGAACGAGCAGTACTTC

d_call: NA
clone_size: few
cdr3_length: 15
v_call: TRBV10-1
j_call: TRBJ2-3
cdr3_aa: CASDIQGDDTDTQYF
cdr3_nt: TGCGCCAGCGATATACAGGGTGACGACACAGATACGCAGTATTTT

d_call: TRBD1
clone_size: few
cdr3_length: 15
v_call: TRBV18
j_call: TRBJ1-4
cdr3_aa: CASSRQGTAGEKLFF
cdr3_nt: TGTGCCAGCTCTCGACAGGGGACGGCGGGTGAAAAACTGTTTTTT

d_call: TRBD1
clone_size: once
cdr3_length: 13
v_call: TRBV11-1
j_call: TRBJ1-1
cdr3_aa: CASSRDRGAEAFF
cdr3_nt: TGTGCCAGCAGCCGGGACAGGGGTGCTGAAGCTTTCTTT

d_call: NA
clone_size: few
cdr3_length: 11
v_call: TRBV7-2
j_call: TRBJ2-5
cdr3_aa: CASSFQFPQYF
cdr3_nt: TGTGCCAGCAGCTTCCAGTTTCCCCAGTACTTC

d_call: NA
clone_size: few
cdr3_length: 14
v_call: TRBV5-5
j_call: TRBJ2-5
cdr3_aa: CASRARQNEETQYF
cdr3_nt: TGTGCCAGCAGGGCGCGACAGAACGAAGAGACCCAGTACTTC

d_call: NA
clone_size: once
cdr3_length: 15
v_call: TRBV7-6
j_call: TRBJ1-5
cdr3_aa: CASSLSGQGDQPQHF
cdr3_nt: TGTGCCAGCAGCTTAAGCGGGCAGGGCGATCAGCCCCAGCATTTT

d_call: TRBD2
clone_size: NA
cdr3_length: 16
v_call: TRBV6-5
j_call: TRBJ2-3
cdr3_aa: CASSYLAGGPGSGQYF
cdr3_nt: TGTGCCAGCAGTTATCTAGCGGGGGGGCCCGGTAGTGGGCAGTATTTT

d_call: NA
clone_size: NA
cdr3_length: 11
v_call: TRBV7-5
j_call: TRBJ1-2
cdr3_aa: CARSLGGSYTF
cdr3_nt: TGTGCCAGAAGCTTAGGCGGTAGCTACACCTTC

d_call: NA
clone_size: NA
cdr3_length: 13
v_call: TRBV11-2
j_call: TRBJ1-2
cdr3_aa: CASSLDRPYGYTF
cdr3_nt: TGTGCCAGCAGCTTAGACAGGCCCTATGGCTACACCTTC

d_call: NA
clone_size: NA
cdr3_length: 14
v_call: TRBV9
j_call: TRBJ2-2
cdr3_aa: CATQRLPNTGELFF
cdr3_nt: TGTGCCACCCAGAGGCTCCCGAACACCGGGGAGCTGTTTTTT

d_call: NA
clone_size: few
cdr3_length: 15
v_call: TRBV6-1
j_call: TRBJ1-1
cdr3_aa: CASSGLWGQGTEAFF
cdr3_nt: TGTGCCAGCTCCGGGCTATGGGGGCAGGGCACTGAAGCTTTCTTT

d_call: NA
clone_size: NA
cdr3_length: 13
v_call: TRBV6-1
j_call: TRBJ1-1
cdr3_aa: CASSVGGFTEAFF
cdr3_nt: TGTGCCAGCAGTGTCGGGGGGTTCACTGAAGCTTTCTTT

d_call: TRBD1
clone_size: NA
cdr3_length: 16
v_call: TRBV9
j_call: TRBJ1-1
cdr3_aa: CASSGRTGLSNTEAFF
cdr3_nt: TGTGCCAGCAGCGGACGGACAGGGTTATCAAACACTGAAGCTTTCTTT

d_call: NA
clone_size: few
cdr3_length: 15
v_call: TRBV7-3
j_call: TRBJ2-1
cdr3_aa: CASSLIGTLYNEQFF
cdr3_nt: TGTGCCAGCAGCTTAATCGGGACACTTTACAATGAGCAGTTCTTC

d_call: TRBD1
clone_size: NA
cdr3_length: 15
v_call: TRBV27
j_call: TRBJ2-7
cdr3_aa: CASSLAPGGFYEQYF
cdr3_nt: TGTGCCAGCAGTTTAGCCCCAGGGGGTTTCTACGAGCAGTACTTC

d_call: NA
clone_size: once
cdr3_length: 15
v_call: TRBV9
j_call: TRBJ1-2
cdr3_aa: CASSETGTTNYGYTF
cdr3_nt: TGTGCCAGCAGCGAGACCGGGACAACTAACTATGGCTACACCTTC

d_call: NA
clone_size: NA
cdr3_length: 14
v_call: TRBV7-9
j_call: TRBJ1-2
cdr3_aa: CASSLAQGHYGYTF
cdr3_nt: TGTGCCAGCAGCTTAGCGCAGGGCCACTATGGCTACACCTTC

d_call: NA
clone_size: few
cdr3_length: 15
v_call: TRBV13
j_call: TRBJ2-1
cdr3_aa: CASSSPGEPYNEQFF
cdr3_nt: TGTGCCAGCAGCTCCCCCGGGGAACCCTACAATGAGCAGTTCTTC

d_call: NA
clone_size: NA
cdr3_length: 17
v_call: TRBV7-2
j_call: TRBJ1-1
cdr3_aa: CASTPRGGVGASTEAFF
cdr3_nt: TGTGCCAGCACCCCTAGGGGGGGGGTAGGGGCCAGCACTGAAGCTTTCTTT

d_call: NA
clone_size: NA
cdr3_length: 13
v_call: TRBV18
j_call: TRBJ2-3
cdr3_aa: CASSPGGTDAQYF
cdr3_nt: TGTGCCAGCTCACCAGGAGGGACAGATGCGCAGTATTTT

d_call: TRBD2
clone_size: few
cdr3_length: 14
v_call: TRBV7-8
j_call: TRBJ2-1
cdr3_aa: CASSLRLAGGEQFF
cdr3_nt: TGTGCCAGCAGCTTAAGGCTAGCGGGGGGCGAGCAGTTCTTC

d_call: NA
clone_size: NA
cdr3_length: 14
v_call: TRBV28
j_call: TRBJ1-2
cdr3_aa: CASSRGGSHYGYTF
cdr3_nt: TGTGCCAGCAGTCGGGGGGGGTCTCACTATGGCTACACCTTC